Shown below are 18 T cell receptor beta chains from a single sample sequenced in a study of cytomegalovirus exposure and HLA in healthy donors. Primers for the PCR totalled 60 Vbeta and 13 Jbeta. TCRdb's copy holds only in-frame clones and misses some; the assay was immunoSEQ multiplex PCR. The data show 65,000 to 95,000 clones, roughly four fifths seen once. Sequences were obtained from PBMCs. The receptors shown here come from a man between 65 and 80 years old in good health and CMV-seronegative.

The chain couples TRBV4-2 to TRBJ2-1; 15 nucleotides line up with TRBD2. CDR1 and CDR2 from the germline V gene are LGHNA and YNFKEQ. The CDR3 length is 15 residues. Trimming took 4 bases from V and 12 from J; bases not matched to a gene: 7. As DNA, the CDR3 is TGTGCCAGCAGCCGCGGACTAGCGGGAGGGCATGGGCAGTTCTTC. Amino acid sequence: CASSRGLAGGHGQFF.

The CDR3 region has the DNA TGTGCCAGTAGTATAGTTACCAGCCAAGAGACCCAGTACTTC. Protein product: CASSIVTSQETQYF. This chain links TRBV19 with TRBJ2-5; D not certain. CDR3 length equals 14 residues. Germline CDR1 reads LNHDA; CDR2 reads SQIVND (reference sequence). Trimming shortened V by 1 base and J by 1 base, and 7 bases separated the two germline ends. Drawing the rest from reference TRBV19 and TRBJ2-5, the complete variable domain is DGGITQSPKYLFRKEGQNVTLSCEQNLNHDAMYWYRQDPGQGLRLIYYSQIVNDFQKGDIAEGYSVSREKKESFPLTVTSAQKNPTAFYLCASSIVTSQETQYFGPGTRLLVL.

For this clone: A read error may produce the germline difference seen at one junction end. The V and J genes are TRBV7-7 and TRBJ2-3; 7 bases fit TRBD2. Germline V CDR1 and CDR2: SSHAT, FNYEAQ (reference sequence). The CDR3 runs to 14 residues. The CDR3 DNA reads TGTGCTAGCAGCCGCGGACTAGGAACAGATACGCAGTATTTT. The encoded protein is CASSRGLGTDTQYF.

The rearrangement links TRBV10-2 to TRBJ1-2; tentative D call: TRBD1 (6 bases). The CDR3 sequence is 15 residues long. Germline V CDR1 and CDR2: WSHSY, SAAADI. Trimming took 6 bases from V and 1 from J, leaving 15 bases between them. CDR3 DNA sequence: TGCGCCAGCAGGGACAGTGGACGAAATAACTATGGCTACACCTTC. This codes for CASRDSGRNNYGYTF.

The rearrangement links TRBV19 to TRBJ1-1, with D hard to call. This CDR3 contains 14 residues. The ends were cut back, 6 bases at V and 5 bases at J, with 16 bases in the middle. CDR1 LNHDA and CDR2 SQIVND come from the germline V gene (reference sequence). The CDR3 sequence is CASRWTPGRTEAFF. CDR3 DNA: TGTGCCAGTAGGTGGACGCCGGGGAGGACTGAAGCTTTCTTT. Variable domain in full (rest from reference TRBV19 and TRBJ1-1): DGGITQSPKYLFRKEGQNVTLSCEQNLNHDAMYWYRQDPGQGLRLIYYSQIVNDFQKGDIAEGYSVSREKKESFPLTVTSAQKNPTAFYLCASRWTPGRTEAFFGQGTRLTVV.

The rearrangement uses TRBV25-1 and TRBJ2-5; no firm D call. V was trimmed by 4 bases and J by 5 bases, leaving 11 bases between them. The CDR3 sequence is 13 residues long. Looked up from germline, CDR1 is MGHDK and CDR2 is SYGVNS. CDR3 coding DNA: TGTGCCAGCAGTGTTCCCCCTGTTGAGACCCAGTACTTC. Translation gives CASSVPPVETQYF. The whole variable domain, remainder taken from reference TRBV25-1 and TRBJ2-5, is EADIYQTPRYLVIGTGKKITLECSQTMGHDKMYWYQQDPGMELHLIHYSYGVNSTEKGDLSSESTVSRIRTEHFPLTLESARPSHTSQYLCASSVPPVETQYFGPGTRLLVL.

This clone came up once. V usage is TRBV11-2 and J usage is TRBJ2-1, with D perhaps matching TRBD1 (5 bases). Germline V gene sequence: CDR1 SGHAT, CDR2 FQNNGV. V lost 1 base, J lost 0 bases, and 10 bases lay in between. CDR3 size: 16 residues. This CDR3 reads CASSLVRASSYNEQFF. CDR3 nucleotides: TGTGCCAGCAGCTTAGTCAGGGCAAGCTCCTACAATGAGCAGTTCTTC.

The rearrangement uses TRBV28 and TRBJ1-5; TRBD1 aligns across 9 bases. CDR3 length: 17 residues. Unmatched junction bases numbered 7, after V lost 4 bases and J lost 0 bases. Germline V CDR1 and CDR2: MDHEN, SYDVKM. Here the CDR3 DNA reads TGTGCCAGCAGTTCCCCGGGACAGGGAGGTAGCAATCAGCCCCAGCATTTT. Translated: CASSSPGQGGSNQPQHF.

The V gene is TRBV7-8, the J gene TRBJ1-6, with TRBD1 matching over 10 bases. Looked up from germline, CDR1 is SGHVS and CDR2 is FQNEAQ. Unmatched junction bases numbered 4, after V lost 4 bases and J lost 7 bases. This CDR3 has 15 residues. The CDR3 coding sequence is TGTGCCAGCAGCTCGACGGGACAGGGGAATTCACCCCTCCACTTT. It is translated as CASSSTGQGNSPLHF.

The chain couples TRBV6-5 to TRBJ1-2; D may be TRBD1 (5 bases). Germline CDR1 and CDR2: MNHEY and SVGAGI. The CDR3 length is 13 residues. The V end was cut by 7 bases, the J end by 7 bases, with 16 bases between. The CDR3 loop is CASTSGDFGGYTF. CDR3 in DNA: TGTGCCAGCACCTCGGGGGATTTTGGTGGCTACACCTTC.

The chain couples TRBV5-1 to TRBJ1-2; maybe TRBD1 (6 bases). The CDR3 totals 13 residues. Germline CDR1 and CDR2: SGHRS and YFSETQ. V dropped 6 bases and J dropped 2 bases, with 11 bases sitting between them. Here the CDR3 DNA reads TGCGCCAGCACGGGGGGGCAGAACTATGGCTACACCTTC. Its translation: CASTGGQNYGYTF.

This chain uses TRBV19 with TRBJ1-3; 7 positions agree with TRBD1. V lost 7 bases and J lost 2; bases outside the gene matches: 8. The CDR3 contains 15 residues. In germline, CDR1 is LNHDA, CDR2 SQIVND (reference sequence). The CDR3 loop is CASTKDRDPGNTIYF. DNA for the CDR3: TGTGCCAGTACCAAAGACAGGGACCCTGGAAACACCATATATTTT.

In regard to this clone: One junction end disagrees with the germline gene, perhaps due to a read error. This same CDR3 is encoded by further DNA sequences in the sample. This chain joins TRBV2 and TRBJ1-3, with D unclear. CDR3 size: 15 residues. The V gene's germline CDR1 is SNHLY and CDR2 FYNNEI. In DNA form, the CDR3 reads TGTGCCAGCAGTAGGAGCATTCTCTCTGGAAACACCATATACTTT. Its protein is CASSRSILSGNTIYF. Drawing the rest from reference TRBV2 and TRBJ1-3, the complete variable domain is EPEVTQTPSHQVTQMGQEVILRCVPISNHLYFYWYRQILGQKVEFLVSFYNNEISEKSEIFDDQFSVERPDGSNFTLKIRSTKLEDSAMYFCASSRSILSGNTIYFGEGSWLTVV.

A note on this clone: Relative to the germline gene, one junction end is altered; a read error may explain this. The chain uses TRBV7-9 and TRBJ1-2; 9 bases map to TRBD1. The CDR3 runs 16 residues. Per germline, CDR1 SEHNR and CDR2 FQNEAQ (reference sequence). CDR3 loop: CSSSHSGTGNLGGYTF. DNA of the CDR3: TGTTCCAGCAGCCATTCCGGGACAGGGAATTTAGGCGGCTACACCTTC. Drawing the rest from reference TRBV7-9 and TRBJ1-2, the complete variable domain is DTGVSQNPRHKITKRGQNVTFRCDPISEHNRLYWYRQTLGQGPEFLTYFQNEAQLEKSRLLSDRFSAERPKGSFSTLEIQRTEQGDSAMYLCSSSHSGTGNLGGYTFGSGTRLTVV.

The CDR3 region has the DNA TGTGCCAGCAGCTTATTTTCTCAGGGGGAATCACCCCTCCACTTT. It translates to CASSLFSQGESPLHF. The J gene is TRBJ1-6, the V gene TRBV7-8, with 7 bases matching TRBD1. This CDR3 is built from 15 residues. The ends lost 2 bases at V and 10 bases at J; junction bases unmatched: 8. The germline V gene encodes CDR1 SGHVS and CDR2 FQNEAQ.

The V call is TRBV23-1, the J call TRBJ2-7; 10 bases agree with TRBD2. TRBV23-1 is an ORF, and what it does is uncertain. CDR3 length equals 19 residues. The trim removed 2 bases at V and 0 bases at J, leaving 13 bases unmatched. Here the CDR3 reads CASSQSGLAVEVSSYEQYF. CDR3 in DNA: TGCGCCAGCAGTCAAAGTGGACTAGCGGTCGAGGTGAGCTCCTACGAGCAGTACTTC.

This clone is labeled as medium-sized. The chain has TRBV4-3 and TRBJ2-3; D is possibly TRBD1 (5 bases). Germline-derived CDR1 and CDR2 are LGHNA and YSLEER. V was pared by 0 bases and J by 2 bases, with 12 bases between. This CDR3 has 16 residues. The CDR3 nucleotides read TGCGCCAGCAGCCAAGATTCCACAGGAGTCACAGATACGCAGTATTTT. Amino acid sequence: CASSQDSTGVTDTQYF.

The chain employs TRBV28 and TRBJ1-5; 8 bases are a match to TRBD1. CDR3 length: 19 amino acids. Germline trimming cut 3 bases from V and 1 base from J; bases unmatched to any gene: 14. CDR1 is MDHEN and CDR2 is SYDVKM in the germline V gene. CDR3 DNA: TGTGCCAGCAGTTTGTTGGACAGGGTTTTAACCACCAGCAATCAGCCCCAGCATTTT. Translated, it gives CASSLLDRVLTTSNQPQHF. Full variable domain (missing parts from reference TRBV28 and TRBJ1-5): DVKVTQSSRYLVKRTGEKVFLECVQDMDHENMFWYRQDPGLGLRLIYFSYDVKMKEKGDIPEGYSVSREKKERFSLILESASTNQTSMYLCASSLLDRVLTTSNQPQHFGDGTRLSIL.